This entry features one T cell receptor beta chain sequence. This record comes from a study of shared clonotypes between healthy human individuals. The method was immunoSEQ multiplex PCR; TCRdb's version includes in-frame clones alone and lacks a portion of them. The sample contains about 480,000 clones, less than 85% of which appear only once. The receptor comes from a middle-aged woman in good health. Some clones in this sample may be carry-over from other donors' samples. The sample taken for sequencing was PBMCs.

Here the CDR3 reads CASSPREGTHNEQFF. As DNA, the CDR3 is TGTGCCAGCAGCCCCCGGGAGGGGACCCACAATGAGCAGTTCTTC. The chain is built from TRBV27 and TRBJ2-1; 8 bases line up with TRBD2. The CDR3 has 15 residues. The junction had 9 bases not matched to a gene; V was cut back by 6 bases and J by 5 bases. CDR1 is MNHEY, CDR2 SMNVEV, per germline (reference sequence).